Here is one T cell receptor beta chain with its context. The data were obtained in a study of blood T cell repertoires in COVID-19. V shed 0 bases and J shed 5 bases, with 12 bases lying between them. Germline CDR1 is SGHTA and CDR2 is FQGNSA. This CDR3 comprises 15 residues. Generated by immunoSEQ multiplex PCR, the TCRdb table keeps only in-frame clones and is missing some. The sample has under 250,000 clones; approximately 86% are singletons. The V gene is TRBV7-2, the J gene TRBJ2-3; D might be TRBD1 (6 bases). This clonotype was obtained from a woman aged 55-70 years who had recovered from COVID-19. The sample was peripheral blood. CDR3 nucleotides: TGTGCCAGCAGCTTAGCGGGGGCCCTACGAGATACGCAGTATTTT. This codes for CASSLAGALRDTQYF.